This T cell receptor beta chain is from a study of shared clonotypes between healthy human individuals. CD45RO-negative, CCR7-selected cells formed the naive CD8 fraction, which excluded terminally differentiated effector memory CD45RA+ cells. TCRdb's copy holds only in-frame clones and misses some; the assay was immunoSEQ multiplex PCR. This sample has roughly 590,000 clones, with just under 97% found just once. This CDR3 has 19 amino acids. CDR1 and CDR2 from the germline V gene are SNHLY and FYNNEI. Trimming took 5 bases from V and 1 from J; bases not matched to a gene: 18. This TCR was recovered from a woman aged 30 to 39 in good health. This chain uses TRBV2 with TRBJ2-5, with 8 nucleotides matching TRBD2. The sequenced sample was naive CD8+ T cells sorted from blood. Written as DNA, the CDR3 is TGTGCCAGCAGTCATCTGAACTTTGCTAGCGGGTCTTCCCAAGAGACCCAGTACTTC. Amino acids: CASSHLNFASGSSQETQYF.